This record looks at one T cell receptor (beta chain) sequence and its context. Its target is unknown. This entry comes from a study of OX40 agonist ivuxolimab in advanced cancers. Deletions cut 6 bases from V and 4 bases from J, with 18 bases between. The CDR3 extends over 15 amino acids. Germline assignment: CDR1 MNHNS and CDR2 SASEGT. Findings and limits, study-wide: Dose levels from 0.1 to 3.0 mg/kg saw CD4+ and CD8+ blood T cells expand clonally by week 6.

Clones were read by immunoSEQ multiplex PCR, and TCRdb kept only the in-frame ones, dropping some. The sample has around 37,000 clones; roughly 80% are singletons. The sequencing used CD4+ or CD8+ T cells sorted from blood, collected in a trial of the OX40 agonist ivuxolimab. The rearrangement uses TRBV6-1 and TRBJ1-1; no firm D call. This sequence originates from an adult with an advanced solid tumor such as melanoma, head and neck, liver or kidney cancer. The CDR3 DNA reads TGTGCCAGCAGAAGGTTTGTGGGTCTGGGCACTGAAGCTTTCTTT. Protein: CASRRFVGLGTEAFF.